This record concerns one T cell receptor (beta chain) sequence. Which antigen it targets is not known. There are no base qualities to consult, and no much larger clone falls within one base. The data stem from a study of blood T cell repertoires in COVID-19 (TCRdb year 2020). Turning to the overall study: Samples from collaborators originated in the United States, Italy and Spain and spanned both the acute and convalescent phases of COVID-19. The material from the prospective study consisted of cDNA or gDNA derived from T cells, B-cell-depleted T cells, or PBMCs. The dataset comprised deeply sampled blood TCRbeta repertoires from subjects exposed to, actively infected with, or recovered from COVID-19. The repertoires were made available in a free public database intended to serve as a resource for research on the immune response to SARS-CoV-2. The samples were drawn from two sources: the first 160 participants of the ongoing ImmuneRACE study, and 950 to 1,500 subjects contributed by 6 global collaborators. Nearly every sample came with metadata listing a de-identified subject ID, COVID-19 status, age in years and sex. HLA class I and class II types, where available, came from metadata supplied by the sample provider rather than from assay-based typing.

The junction shows trimming of 3 bases on V and 4 bases on J, and the gene matches do not reach 8 bases of it. From the cysteine through the phenylalanine, the CDR3 covers 15 amino acids. Only the CDR3 part of the read is kept: 45 bases, read in frame from the first base. CDR1 and CDR2, looked up from the germline V gene (reference sequence), are LNHDA and SQIVND. Whole blood was collected in K2EDTA tubes by collaborating institutions according to the institutions' own protocols. For TCRbeta analysis, collaborators shipped samples as frozen whole blood, isolated PBMCs, or DNA extracted from either of those sample types. General study outcomes and caveats: The amount of clinical and demographic metadata varied by source and participant and was provided uncurated.

TCRbeta CDR3 regions were amplified from genomic DNA using the immunoSEQ Assay, a bias-controlled multiplex PCR. In the paper's pipeline: Nucleated cell counts per sample were estimated from amplification of reference gene primers within the assay. To quantify the absolute abundance of each unique TCRbeta CDR3 rearrangement, sequence reads were collapsed and filtered. For each sample, productive Simpson clonality was calculated as the square root of Simpson's diversity index across productive rearrangements. What TCRdb holds here is the immuneACCESS table cut down to in-frame rearrangements. Part of the clones is not present; checked against another copy, under half of the missing clones reflect an unresolved V gene, and the others are unexplained. V and J calls and clone size are copied from that table; D and trimming were computed from the DNA. The sample has around 170,000 clones on record, approximately 89% of them singletons. The ten largest account for 3.5% to 4.5% of the sample.

This receptor was identified in a woman aged 25 to 39 with acute or convalescent COVID-19. In this chain, TRBV19 is recombined with TRBJ1-2; 7 nucleotides in the junction match TRBD1. Sequencing used peripheral blood. The CDR3 protein sequence reads: CASSMAEGAFYGYTF. The base sequence is TGTGCCAGTAGTATGGCGGAGGGGGCGTTCTATGGCTACACCTTC.